Listed here are 21 T cell receptor beta chains from one sample, sequenced in a study of cytomegalovirus exposure and HLA in healthy donors. PCR amplification relied on 60 Vbeta primers (plus 13 Jbeta primers). Repertoires were generated with immunoSEQ multiplex PCR, while TCRdb's copy carries only in-frame clones and drops some. The sample's table shows tens of thousands of clones. Sequenced material: PBMCs. These receptors were taken from a woman aged 55-69 years in good health and CMV-seronegative.

The rearrangement links TRBV30 to TRBJ1-4, with a weak D call TRBD1 (5 bases). This CDR3 has 13 amino acids. Trimming cost V 0 bases and J 8 bases, with 10 bases left between them. The germline CDR1 and CDR2 sequences are GTSNPN and SVGIG (reference sequence). Here the CDR3 DNA reads TGTGCCTGGAGTGTACAGGACGGAGAAAAACTGTTTTTT. It is translated as CAWSVQDGEKLFF.

The V and J genes are TRBV6-5 and TRBJ2-5; TRBD1 matches 8 bases. CDR1 is MNHEY and CDR2 is SVGAGI in the germline V gene. This CDR3 spans 13 amino acids. V was clipped by 5 bases and J by 7 bases; unmatched bases: 6. CDR3 coding DNA: TGTGCCAGCAGTCCCGGACAGGGCTTGACCCAGTACTTC. It codes for CASSPGQGLTQYF.

The chain links TRBV27 to TRBJ2-2; D is uncertain. The germline V gene encodes CDR1 MNHEY and CDR2 SMNVEV (reference sequence). The CDR3 loop spans 13 amino acids. Trimming pared 5 bases from V and 4 bases from J, leaving 8 bases between. CDR3 DNA sequence: TGTGCCAGCAGTCCCGGTCCCACCGGGGAGCTGTTTTTT. This translates into CASSPGPTGELFF.

The chain employs TRBV5-1 and TRBJ2-1, with D possibly matching TRBD2 (5 bases). The CDR3 spans 14 residues. The V end was cut by 0 bases, the J end by 9 bases, with 13 bases between. The V gene's germline CDR1 is SGHRS and CDR2 YFSETQ. The CDR3 loop reads CASSLVVGGSEQFF. Here the CDR3 DNA reads TGCGCCAGCAGCTTGGTTGTGGGTGGGAGTGAGCAGTTCTTC.

This chain uses TRBV27 with TRBJ1-2; D uncertain. There are 15 residues in the CDR3. Trimming shortened V by 2 bases and J by 4 bases, and 14 bases separated the two germline ends. CDR1 MNHEY and CDR2 SMNVEV come from the germline V gene (reference sequence). This chain's CDR3 is CASSLLAAVGYGYTF. CDR3 DNA: TGTGCCAGCAGTTTACTGGCAGCGGTGGGCTATGGCTACACCTTC.

V usage is TRBV5-6 and J usage is TRBJ2-7, with TRBD1 as a possible D gene (6 bases). The germline CDR1 and CDR2 sequences are SGHDT and YYEEEE. Trimming stripped 0 bases from V and 2 bases from J, with 15 bases between. The CDR3 has 16 residues. CDR3 residues: CASSLASGGATYEQYF. The CDR3 bases are TGTGCCAGCAGCTTGGCCTCTGGGGGCGCCACCTACGAGCAGTACTTC.

This sequence joins TRBV7-2 and TRBJ1-2; tentatively, D is TRBD1 (5 bases). Trimming took off 5 bases at V and 5 bases at J, with 9 bases between the two ends. The CDR3 length is 12 residues. The V gene's germline CDR1 is SGHTA and CDR2 FQGNSA. CDR3 coding DNA: TGTGCCAGCAGCAGGGGCCCTTATGGCTACACCTTC. Its protein product is CASSRGPYGYTF.

The rearrangement links TRBV4-1 to TRBJ2-5; 9 nucleotides align to TRBD2. After removal of 2 bases from V and 8 bases from J, the junction contained 9 bases not matched to a gene. This CDR3 region has 15 residues. CDR1 and CDR2 from the germline V gene are MGHRA and YSYEKL. CDR3 sequence: CASSQTGTSPSTQYF. As DNA, the CDR3 is TGCGCCAGCAGCCAAACCGGGACTAGCCCAAGTACCCAGTACTTC.

The chain has TRBV6-5 and TRBJ1-2; D may be TRBD1 (5 bases). Trimming removed 4 bases from V and 4 bases from J, with 10 bases in between. Germline lookup yields CDR1 MNHEY and CDR2 SVGAGI. This CDR3 has 13 amino acids. CDR3 bases: TGTGCCAGCAGTTTTCAGGGTTCCTATGGCTACACCTTC. It yields the protein CASSFQGSYGYTF.

The CDR3 sequence is CASRESSTYEQYF. Written as DNA, the CDR3 is TGTGCCAGCAGGGAGAGCAGTACCTACGAGCAGTACTTC. The chain links TRBV6-1 to TRBJ2-7, with D unresolved. This CDR3 is built from 13 residues. Trimming removed 6 bases from V and 2 bases from J, with 11 bases in between. Germline-derived CDR1 and CDR2 are MNHNS and SASEGT.

To note about this clone: Other DNA sequences of this sample code for an identical CDR3. This chain links TRBV5-1 with TRBJ2-5, with TRBD2 matching over 7 bases. The germline gives CDR1 SGHRS, CDR2 YFSETQ. V was pared by 1 base and J by 2 bases, with 5 bases of the junction left unmatched. The CDR3 covers 15 residues. The CDR3 DNA follows: TGCGCCAGCAGCTTGAATCTGGGGGGGCAAGAGACCCAGTACTTC. Translated: CASSLNLGGQETQYF.

This chain links TRBV30 with TRBJ2-2, with 9 bases fitting TRBD2. In germline, CDR1 is GTSNPN, CDR2 SVGIG (reference sequence). V lost 3 bases, J lost 0 bases, and 2 bases stayed unmatched. CDR3 length: 15 amino acids. The chain's CDR3 is CAWRLAGTNTGELFF. CDR3 DNA sequence: TGTGCCTGGAGACTAGCGGGCACGAACACCGGGGAGCTGTTTTTT. The whole variable domain, remainder taken from reference TRBV30 and TRBJ2-2, is SQTIHQWPATLVQPVGSPLSLECTVEGTSNPNLYWYRQAAGRGLQLLFYSVGIGQISSEVPQNLSASRPQDRQFILSSKKLLLSDSGFYLCAWRLAGTNTGELFFGEGSRLTVL.

V is TRBV11-2 and J is TRBJ2-7, with a possible D match to TRBD2 (5 bases). Trimming took 5 bases from V and 3 from J, leaving 11 bases between them. The length of the CDR3 is 13 residues. From germline, CDR1 is SGHAT and CDR2 FQNNGV. CDR3 region: CASSPPEGYEQYF. The CDR3 bases are TGTGCCAGCAGCCCGCCCGAGGGCTACGAGCAGTACTTC.

This chain connects TRBV28 to TRBJ2-7; the D gene is possibly TRBD2 (5 bases). The CDR3 consists of 15 residues. Germline V gives CDR1 MDHEN, CDR2 SYDVKM. V lost 4 bases and J lost 3, with 16 bases in between. CDR3 in DNA: TGTGCCAGCAGTTCCGCGGAGCGAGGGTACTACGAGCAGTACTTC. It yields the protein CASSSAERGYYEQYF.

The V gene is TRBV4-3, the J gene TRBJ2-2, with 8 nucleotides matching TRBD2. With V trimmed by 1 base and J by 3 bases, 7 bases remained unmatched. The CDR3 has 17 amino acids. CDR1 and CDR2 (germline): LGHNA, YSLEER. The CDR3: CASSQGGLVFDTGELFF. CDR3 sequence (DNA): TGCGCCAGCAGCCAAGGGGGACTAGTGTTTGACACCGGGGAGCTGTTTTTT.

The rearrangement links TRBV7-9 to TRBJ1-1; 11 bases line up with TRBD1. The CDR3 length is 16 residues. After removal of 5 bases from V and 4 bases from J, the junction contained 9 bases not matched to a gene. The germline V gene has CDR1 SEHNR and CDR2 FQNEAQ (reference sequence). CDR3 sequence reads: CASSLQTGTGGTEAFF. The CDR3 DNA sequence: TGTGCCAGCAGCCTACAAACCGGGACAGGGGGCACTGAAGCTTTCTTT.

The chain joins TRBV7-2 to TRBJ2-3; 11 bases are shared with TRBD2. V lost 5 bases to trimming and J lost 0 bases; unmatched junction nucleotides: 7. The CDR3 totals 17 residues. Per germline, CDR1 SGHTA and CDR2 FQGNSA. The CDR3 protein is CASSLYRLAGSTDTQYF. The CDR3 region has the DNA TGTGCCAGCAGCCTATACAGACTAGCGGGAAGCACAGATACGCAGTATTTT.

The chain joins TRBV19 to TRBJ2-1, with a weak D call TRBD1 (5 bases). From germline, CDR1 is LNHDA and CDR2 SQIVND (reference sequence). CDR3 length: 13 residues. Trimming shortened V by 1 base and J by 15 bases, and 16 bases separated the two germline ends. The CDR3: CASSIGGRQSPFF. The CDR3 region has the DNA TGTGCCAGTAGTATAGGGGGCAGACAGTCACCGTTCTTC.

The chain joins TRBV5-1 to TRBJ1-3, with a possible D match to TRBD1 (6 bases). There are 15 residues in the CDR3. The V and J ends lost 3 bases and 0 bases respectively, with 10 bases between them. The germline V gene encodes CDR1 SGHRS and CDR2 YFSETQ. CDR3 DNA: TGCGCCAGCAGCTCGGACAGCCTCTCTGGAAACACCATATATTTT. It yields the protein CASSSDSLSGNTIYF.

V and J are TRBV5-1 and TRBJ2-6, with 11 nucleotides matching TRBD2. Germline V gene lookup returns CDR1 SGHRS and CDR2 YFSETQ. The junction had 11 bases not matched to a gene; V was cut back by 5 bases and J by 1 base. The CDR3 runs 19 residues. The CDR3 sequence is CASRHRTSGPESGANVLTF. CDR3 DNA sequence: TGCGCCAGCAGACACCGGACTAGCGGGCCCGAATCTGGGGCCAACGTCCTGACTTTC.

J is TRBJ2-3 and V is TRBV11-2, with a tentative D call TRBD2 (5 bases). The V end lost 6 bases, the J end lost 3 bases, and 19 bases lay between the germline ends. The V gene's germline CDR1 is SGHAT and CDR2 FQNNGV. The CDR3 runs to 16 residues. Here the CDR3 reads CASRLGWGRRTDTQYF. Written as DNA, the CDR3 is TGTGCCAGCAGGCTGGGGTGGGGTAGGAGGACAGATACGCAGTATTTT.